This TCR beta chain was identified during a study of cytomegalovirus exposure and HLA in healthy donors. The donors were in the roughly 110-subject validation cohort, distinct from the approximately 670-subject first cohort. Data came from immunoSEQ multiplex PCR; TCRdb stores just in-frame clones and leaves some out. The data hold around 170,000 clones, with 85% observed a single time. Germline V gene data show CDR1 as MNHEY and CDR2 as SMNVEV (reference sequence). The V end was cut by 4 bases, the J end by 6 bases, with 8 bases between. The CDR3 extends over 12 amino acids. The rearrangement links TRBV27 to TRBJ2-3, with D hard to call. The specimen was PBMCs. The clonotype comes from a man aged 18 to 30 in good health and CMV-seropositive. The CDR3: CASSYGMDTQYF. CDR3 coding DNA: TGTGCCAGCAGTTACGGTATGGATACGCAGTATTTT.